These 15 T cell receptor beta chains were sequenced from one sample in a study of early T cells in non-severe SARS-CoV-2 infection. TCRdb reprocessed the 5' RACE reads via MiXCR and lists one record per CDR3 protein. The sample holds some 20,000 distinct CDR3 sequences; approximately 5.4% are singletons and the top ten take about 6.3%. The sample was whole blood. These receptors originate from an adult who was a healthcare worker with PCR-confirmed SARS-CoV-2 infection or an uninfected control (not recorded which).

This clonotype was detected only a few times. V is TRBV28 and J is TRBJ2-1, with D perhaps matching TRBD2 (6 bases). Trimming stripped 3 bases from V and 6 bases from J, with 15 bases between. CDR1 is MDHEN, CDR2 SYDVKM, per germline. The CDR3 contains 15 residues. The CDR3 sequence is CASSFRDSHPNEQFF. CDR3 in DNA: TGTGCCAGCAGTTTCCGGGACTCACATCCCAATGAGCAGTTCTTC.

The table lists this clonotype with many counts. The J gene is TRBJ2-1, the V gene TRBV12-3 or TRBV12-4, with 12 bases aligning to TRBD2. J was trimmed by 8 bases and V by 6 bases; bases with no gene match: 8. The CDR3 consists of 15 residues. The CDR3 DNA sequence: TGTGCCAGCAGGGACCTAGCGGGAGGGCCGCATGAGCAGTTCTTC. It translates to CASRDLAGGPHEQFF.

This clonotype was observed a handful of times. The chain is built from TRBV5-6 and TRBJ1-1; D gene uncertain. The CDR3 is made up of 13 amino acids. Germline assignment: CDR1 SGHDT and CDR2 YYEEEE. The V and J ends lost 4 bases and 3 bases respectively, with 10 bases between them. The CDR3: CASSTTVYTEAFF. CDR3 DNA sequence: TGTGCCAGCAGCACGACGGTCTACACTGAAGCTTTCTTT.

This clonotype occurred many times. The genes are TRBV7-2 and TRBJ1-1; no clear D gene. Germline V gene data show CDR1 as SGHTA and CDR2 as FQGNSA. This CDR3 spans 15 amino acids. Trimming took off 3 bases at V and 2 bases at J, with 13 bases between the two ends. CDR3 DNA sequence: TGTGCCAGCAGCTTTGGCACGGGTCTCAACACTGAAGCTTTCTTT. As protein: CASSFGTGLNTEAFF.

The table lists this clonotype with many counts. CDR3 amino acids: CSARVTGTSTEAFF. DNA of the CDR3: TGCAGTGCTAGAGTCACAGGGACGAGCACTGAAGCTTTCTTT. The chain carries TRBV20-1 and TRBJ1-1, with D possibly TRBD1 on 6 matching bases. This CDR3 has 14 amino acids. Germline V CDR1 and CDR2: DFQATT, SNEGSKA (reference sequence). V was trimmed by 1 base and J by 4 bases, leaving 13 bases between them.

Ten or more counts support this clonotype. CDR3 sequence reads: CAWSPKGGTQYF. The CDR3 DNA is TGTGCCTGGAGCCCCAAGGGGGGTACGCAGTATTTT. The V and J genes are TRBV30 and TRBJ2-3; tentatively, D is TRBD1 or TRBD2 (6 bases each). The CDR3 runs to 12 residues. Trimming removed 3 bases at V and 8 bases at J, with 12 bases between. From germline, CDR1 is GTSNPN and CDR2 SVGIG (reference sequence). The entire variable domain, with the rest obtained from reference TRBV30 and TRBJ2-3, is as follows: SQTIHQWPATLVQPVGSPLSLECTVEGTSNPNLYWYRQAAGRGLQLLFYSVGIGQISSEVPQNLSASRPQDRQFILSSKKLLLSDSGFYLCAWSPKGGTQYFGPGTRLTVL.

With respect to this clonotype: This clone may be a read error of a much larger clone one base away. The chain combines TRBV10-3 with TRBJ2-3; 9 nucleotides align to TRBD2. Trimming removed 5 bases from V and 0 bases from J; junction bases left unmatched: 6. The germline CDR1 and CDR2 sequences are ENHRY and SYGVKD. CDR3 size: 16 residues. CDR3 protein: CAISPRLAASTDTQYF. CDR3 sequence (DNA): TGTGCCATCAGTCCGAGACTAGCGGCTAGCACAGATACGCAGTATTTT.

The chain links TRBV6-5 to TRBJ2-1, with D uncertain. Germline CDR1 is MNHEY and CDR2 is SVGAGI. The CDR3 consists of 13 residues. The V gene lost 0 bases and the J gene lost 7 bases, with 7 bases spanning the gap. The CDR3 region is CASSYSIENEQFF. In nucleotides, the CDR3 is TGTGCCAGCAGTTACTCGATAGAGAATGAGCAGTTCTTC.

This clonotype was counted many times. In DNA form, the CDR3 reads TGCAGTGCCGCGGACCAAGAGACCCAGTACTTC. It specifies CSAADQETQYF. The gene calls are TRBV20-1 and TRBJ2-5; D gene unclear. This CDR3 comprises 11 residues. Germline-derived CDR1 and CDR2 are DFQATT and SNEGSKA (reference sequence). Trimming cost V 6 bases and J 0 bases, with 5 bases left between them.

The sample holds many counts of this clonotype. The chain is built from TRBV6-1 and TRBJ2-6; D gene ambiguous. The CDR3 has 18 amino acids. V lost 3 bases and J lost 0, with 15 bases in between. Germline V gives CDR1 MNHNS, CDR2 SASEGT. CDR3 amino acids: CASSDSRQLISGANVLTF. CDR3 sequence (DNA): TGTGCCAGCAGTGATTCGAGGCAACTTATCTCTGGGGCCAACGTCCTGACTTTC.

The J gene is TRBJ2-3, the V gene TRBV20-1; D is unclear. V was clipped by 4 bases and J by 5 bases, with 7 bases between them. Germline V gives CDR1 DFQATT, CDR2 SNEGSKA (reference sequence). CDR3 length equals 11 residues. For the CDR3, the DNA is TGCAGTGCTATTCGTGGAGATACGCAGTATTTT. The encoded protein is CSAIRGDTQYF.

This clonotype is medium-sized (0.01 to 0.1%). CDR3 sequence reads: CSAQQGVSYGYTF. CDR3 DNA sequence: TGCAGTGCTCAGCAGGGGGTCAGCTATGGCTACACCTTC. The rearrangement links TRBV20-1 to TRBJ1-2, with 7 bases identical to TRBD1. CDR1 is DFQATT, CDR2 SNEGSKA, per germline (reference sequence). Germline trimming cut 5 bases from V and 4 bases from J; bases unmatched to any gene: 7. This CDR3 is built from 13 residues.

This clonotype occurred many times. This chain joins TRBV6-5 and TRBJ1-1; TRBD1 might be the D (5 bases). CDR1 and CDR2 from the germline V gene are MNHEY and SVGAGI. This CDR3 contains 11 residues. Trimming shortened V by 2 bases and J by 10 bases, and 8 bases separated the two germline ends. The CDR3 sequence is CASSYGGIAFF. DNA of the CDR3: TGTGCCAGCAGTTACGGGGGAATAGCTTTCTTT.

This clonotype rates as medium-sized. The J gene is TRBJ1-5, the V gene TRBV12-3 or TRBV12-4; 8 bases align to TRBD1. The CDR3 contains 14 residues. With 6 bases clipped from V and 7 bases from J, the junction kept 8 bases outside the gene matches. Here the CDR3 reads CASSPQGARQPQHF. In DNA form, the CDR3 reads TGTGCCAGCAGCCCTCAGGGGGCTCGGCAGCCCCAGCATTTT.

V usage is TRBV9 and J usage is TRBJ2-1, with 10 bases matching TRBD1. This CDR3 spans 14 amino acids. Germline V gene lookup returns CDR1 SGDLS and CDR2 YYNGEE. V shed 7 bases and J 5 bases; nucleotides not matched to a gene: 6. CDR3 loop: CASSGTGEDNEQFF. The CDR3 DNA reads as TGTGCCAGCTCCGGGACAGGGGAGGACAATGAGCAGTTCTTC.